A single sample is the source of the 10 T cell receptor beta chains below, sequenced in a study of shared clonotypes between healthy human individuals. Cells designated naive CD8 were CD45RO-negative and were positively selected for CCR7, with terminally differentiated effector memory CD45RA+ cells excluded. Assay used: immunoSEQ multiplex PCR; TCRdb lists only in-frame clones, some missing. This table has roughly 1,800,000 clones, just under 95% appearing once. The source material was naive CD8+ T cells sorted from blood. The receptors derive from a man aged 18 to 30 in good health.

In its sample, this clone was seen once. The J gene is TRBJ2-7, the V gene TRBV29-1; 7 bases map to TRBD1. After removal of 0 bases from V and 2 bases from J, the junction contained 7 bases not matched to a gene. Germline CDR1 is SQVTM and CDR2 is ANQGSEA. The CDR3 is 15 residues long. CDR3 sequence reads: CSVEDSKQGPYEQYF. In DNA, the CDR3 is TGCAGCGTTGAAGATTCGAAACAGGGGCCCTACGAGCAGTACTTC.

This sequence joins TRBV4-1 and TRBJ2-1, with D perhaps TRBD1 (6 bases). From germline, CDR1 is MGHRA and CDR2 YSYEKL. Deletions cut 4 bases from V and 10 bases from J, with 20 bases between. There are 15 residues in the CDR3. CDR3 coding DNA: TGCGCCAGCAGCCGAACCGATACAGGGTCCGGGGAGCAGTTCTTC. Residues: CASSRTDTGSGEQFF.

Concerning this clone: In the same sample, other DNA sequences code for this CDR3. The V and J genes are TRBV6-5 and TRBJ2-7; 10 nucleotides agree with TRBD1. Germline CDR1 and CDR2: MNHEY and SVGAGI. The ends lost 5 bases at V and 4 bases at J; junction bases unmatched: 5. The CDR3 has 14 amino acids. CDR3 nucleotides: TGTGCCAGCAGTGTCCGGGACAGGGGATACGAGCAGTACTTC. Translation gives CASSVRDRGYEQYF.

The chain combines TRBV11-3 with TRBJ2-1; 7 bases fit TRBD2. This CDR3 comprises 13 residues. Unmatched junction bases numbered 5, after V lost 5 bases and J lost 7 bases. Germline V gene data show CDR1 as SGHNT and CDR2 as YENEEA. This chain's CDR3 is CASSPPGGNEQFF. CDR3 sequence (DNA): TGTGCCAGCAGCCCCCCCGGGGGGAATGAGCAGTTCTTC.

V usage is TRBV11-2 and J usage is TRBJ1-3; 8 bases map to TRBD1. The germline gives CDR1 SGHAT, CDR2 FQNNGV. V lost 4 bases to trimming and J lost 4 bases; unmatched junction nucleotides: 6. The CDR3 covers 15 residues. The DNA for the CDR3 is TGTGCCAGCAGCTCCGACAGGGGCCGAGGAAACACCATATATTTT. This translates into CASSSDRGRGNTIYF.

The rearrangement links TRBV28 to TRBJ2-2; 7 bases are a match to TRBD2. Losses at the gene ends were 2 bases for V and 2 bases for J; bases not matched to a gene: 2. This CDR3 has 15 residues. Germline CDR1 is MDHEN and CDR2 is SYDVKM. CDR3: CASSLAGENTGELFF. As DNA, the CDR3 is TGTGCCAGCAGTTTAGCGGGGGAAAACACCGGGGAGCTGTTTTTT.

This chain uses TRBV7-9 with TRBJ2-7, with no clear D. From germline, CDR1 is SEHNR and CDR2 FQNEAQ (reference sequence). The CDR3 is 12 amino acids. V gave up 5 bases and J gave up 6 bases, with 11 bases separating them. Written as DNA, the CDR3 is TGTGCCAGCAGCCCCGGCCAGCGCGAGCAGTACTTC. This sequence encodes CASSPGQREQYF.

The chain carries TRBV9 and TRBJ2-7; 10 bases map to TRBD2. J lost 3 bases, V lost 4 bases, and 4 bases had no gene match. This CDR3 has 14 residues. CDR1 SGDLS and CDR2 YYNGEE come from the germline V gene. CDR3 in DNA: TGTGCCAGCAGCCCCATAGCGGGAGGCTACGAGCAGTACTTC. Translating it yields CASSPIAGGYEQYF.

This clone is a singleton in its sample. The CDR3 here is CASSLVTGGKGAFF. CDR3 nucleotide sequence: TGTGCCAGCAGCTTAGTAACAGGGGGGAAAGGAGCTTTCTTT. The rearrangement joins TRBV7-9 to TRBJ1-1, with TRBD1 matching 8 bases. The CDR3 is 14 residues long. The trim removed 1 base at V and 10 bases at J, leaving 8 bases unmatched. CDR1 SEHNR and CDR2 FQNEAQ come from the germline V gene (reference sequence).

The chain carries TRBV7-6 and TRBJ2-1, with 7 bases lining up with TRBD1. CDR1 and CDR2 from the germline V gene are SGHVS and FNYEAQ. CDR3 length equals 17 residues. V gave up 4 bases and J gave up 1 base; unmatched junction bases: 10. For the CDR3, the DNA is TGTGCCAGCAGCTCCCAACAGGGGCCCTTATCCTACAATGAGCAGTTCTTC. Translating it yields CASSSQQGPLSYNEQFF.